The source of this T cell receptor beta chain is a study of Graves' ophthalmopathy and Graves' hyperthyroidism. Amplification of TCR beta CDR3 regions used RNA transcripts. First-round RT-PCR with HTBI primers preceded a second-round multiplex PCR. One entry per CDR3 protein results from TCRdb running MiXCR on the multiplex PCR reads. The table records approximately 540,000 distinct CDR3 sequences, less than 45% of them present only once. The V end was cut by 8 bases, the J end by 5 bases, with 10 bases between. The CDR3 extends over 10 amino acids. Germline V lookup: CDR1 SQVTM, CDR2 ANQGSEA. A diagnosis was made from clinical symptoms together with serum thyroxine, TRAb, thyroid ultrasound and orbital computed tomography.

The rearrangement uses TRBV29-1 and TRBJ2-7; D is unresolved. The source is an adult man with Graves' hyperthyroidism. Material for sequencing was peripheral blood or thyroid tissue (not recorded which). The CDR3 sequence: CSSYSDEQYF. In DNA form, the CDR3 reads TGCAGCAGTTACTCGGACGAGCAGTACTTC.